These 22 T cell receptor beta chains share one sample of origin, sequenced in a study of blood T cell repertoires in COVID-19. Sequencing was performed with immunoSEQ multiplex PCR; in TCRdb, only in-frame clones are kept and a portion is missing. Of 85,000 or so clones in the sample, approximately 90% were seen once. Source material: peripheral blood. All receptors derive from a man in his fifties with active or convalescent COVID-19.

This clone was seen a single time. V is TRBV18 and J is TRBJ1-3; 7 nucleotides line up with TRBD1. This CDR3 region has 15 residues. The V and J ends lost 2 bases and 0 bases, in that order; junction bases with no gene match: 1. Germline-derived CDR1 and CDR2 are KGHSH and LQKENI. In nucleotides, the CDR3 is TGTGCCAGCTCACCAGGGGACAGCTCTGGAAACACCATATATTTT. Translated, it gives CASSPGDSSGNTIYF.

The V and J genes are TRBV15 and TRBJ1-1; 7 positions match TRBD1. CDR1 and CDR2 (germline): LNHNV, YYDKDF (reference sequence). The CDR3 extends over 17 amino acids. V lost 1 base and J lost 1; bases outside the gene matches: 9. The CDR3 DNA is TGTGCCACCAGCAGAGTGTACGACAGGGACGGGAACACTGAAGCTTTCTTT. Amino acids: CATSRVYDRDGNTEAFF. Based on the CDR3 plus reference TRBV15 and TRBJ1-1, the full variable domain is DAMVIQNPRYQVTQFGKPVTLSCSQTLNHNVMYWYQQKSSQAPKLLFHYYDKDFNNEADTPDNFQSRRPNTSFCFLDIRSPGLGDTAMYLCATSRVYDRDGNTEAFFGQGTRLTVV.

The CDR3 DNA is TGTGCCAGCAGCCCGGGGGATGGCTACACCTTC. It specifies CASSPGDGYTF. The chain couples TRBV9 to TRBJ1-2; D possibly corresponds to TRBD1 (5 bases). V was trimmed by 4 bases and J by 6 bases, leaving 7 bases between them. The CDR3 totals 11 residues. Germline V gene lookup returns CDR1 SGDLS and CDR2 YYNGEE.

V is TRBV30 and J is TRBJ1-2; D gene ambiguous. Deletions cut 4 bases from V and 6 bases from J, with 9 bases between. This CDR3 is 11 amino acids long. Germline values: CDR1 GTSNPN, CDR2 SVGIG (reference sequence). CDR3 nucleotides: TGTGCCTGGACCAGGACTGATGGCTACACCTTC. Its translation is CAWTRTDGYTF.

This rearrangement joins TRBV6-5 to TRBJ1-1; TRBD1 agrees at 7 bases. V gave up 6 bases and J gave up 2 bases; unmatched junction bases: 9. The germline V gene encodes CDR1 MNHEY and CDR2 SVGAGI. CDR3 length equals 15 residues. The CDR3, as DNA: TGTGCCAGCAGCCACAGGGGTTTAGGTAACACTGAAGCTTTCTTT. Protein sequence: CASSHRGLGNTEAFF.

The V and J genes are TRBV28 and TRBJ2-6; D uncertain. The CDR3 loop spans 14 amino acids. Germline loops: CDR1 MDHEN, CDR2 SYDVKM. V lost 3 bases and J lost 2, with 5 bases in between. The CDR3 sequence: CASSFYAGANVLTF. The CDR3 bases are TGTGCCAGCAGTTTTTATGCTGGGGCCAACGTCCTGACTTTC.

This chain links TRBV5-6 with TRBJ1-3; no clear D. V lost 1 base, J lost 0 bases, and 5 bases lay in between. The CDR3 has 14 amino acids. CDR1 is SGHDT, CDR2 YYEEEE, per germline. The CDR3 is CASSLRISGNTIYF. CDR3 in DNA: TGTGCCAGCAGCTTGCGTATCTCTGGAAACACCATATATTTT.

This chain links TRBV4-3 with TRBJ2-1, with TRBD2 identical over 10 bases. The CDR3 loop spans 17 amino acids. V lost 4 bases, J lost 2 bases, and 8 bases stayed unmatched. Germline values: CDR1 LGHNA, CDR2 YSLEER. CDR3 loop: CASSRLSGGLTYNEQFF. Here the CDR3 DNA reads TGCGCCAGCAGCCGACTTAGCGGGGGGCTGACCTACAATGAGCAGTTCTTC.

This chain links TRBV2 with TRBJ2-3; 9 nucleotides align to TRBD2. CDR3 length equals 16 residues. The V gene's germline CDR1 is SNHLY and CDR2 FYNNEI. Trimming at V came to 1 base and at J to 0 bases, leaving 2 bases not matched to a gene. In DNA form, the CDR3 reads TGTGCCAGCAGTGAAGTGGCGGGGGGGAGCACAGATACGCAGTATTTT. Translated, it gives CASSEVAGGSTDTQYF.

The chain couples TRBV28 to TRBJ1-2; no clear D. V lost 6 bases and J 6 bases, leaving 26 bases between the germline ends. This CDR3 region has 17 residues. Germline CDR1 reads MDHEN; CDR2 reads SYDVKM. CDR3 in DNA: TGTGCCAGCAGCCTATACGGTGGGCCACGAATATCAGATGGCTACACCTTC. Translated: CASSLYGGPRISDGYTF.

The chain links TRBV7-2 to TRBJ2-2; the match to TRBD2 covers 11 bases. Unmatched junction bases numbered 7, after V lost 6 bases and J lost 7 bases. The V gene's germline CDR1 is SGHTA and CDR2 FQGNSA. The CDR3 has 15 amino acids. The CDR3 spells CASRRTSGSGGELFF. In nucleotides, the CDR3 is TGTGCCAGCAGACGGACTAGCGGGTCGGGCGGGGAGCTGTTTTTT. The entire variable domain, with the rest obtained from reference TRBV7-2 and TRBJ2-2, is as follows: GAGVSQSPSNKVTEKGKDVELRCDPISGHTALYWYRQSLGQGLEFLIYFQGNSAPDKSGLPSDRFSAERTGGSVSTLTIQRTQQEDSAVYLCASRRTSGSGGELFFGEGSRLTVL.

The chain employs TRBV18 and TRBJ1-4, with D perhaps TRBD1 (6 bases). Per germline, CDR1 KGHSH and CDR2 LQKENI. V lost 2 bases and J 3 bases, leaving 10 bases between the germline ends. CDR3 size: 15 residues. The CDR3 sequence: CASSPTGPPNEKLFF. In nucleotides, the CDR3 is TGTGCCAGCTCACCAACAGGGCCACCTAATGAAAAACTGTTTTTT.

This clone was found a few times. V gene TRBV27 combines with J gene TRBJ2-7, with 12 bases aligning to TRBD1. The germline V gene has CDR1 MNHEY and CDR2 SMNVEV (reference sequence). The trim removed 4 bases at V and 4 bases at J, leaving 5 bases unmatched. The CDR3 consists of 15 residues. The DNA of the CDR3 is TGTGCCAGCAGTTACGGGGGACAGGGGGCTTACGAGCAGTACTTC. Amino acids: CASSYGGQGAYEQYF.

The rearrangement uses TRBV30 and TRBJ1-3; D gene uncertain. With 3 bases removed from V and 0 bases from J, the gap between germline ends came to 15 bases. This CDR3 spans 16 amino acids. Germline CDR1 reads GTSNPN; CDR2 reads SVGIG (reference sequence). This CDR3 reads CAWRNRERNSGNTIYF. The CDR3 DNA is TGTGCCTGGAGGAATCGGGAGCGGAACTCTGGAAACACCATATATTTT.

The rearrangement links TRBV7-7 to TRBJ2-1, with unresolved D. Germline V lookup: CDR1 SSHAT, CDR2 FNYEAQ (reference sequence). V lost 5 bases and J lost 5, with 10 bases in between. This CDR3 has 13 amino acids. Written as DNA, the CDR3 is TGTGCCAGCAGCCCCCTTATCGACAATGAGCAGTTCTTC. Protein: CASSPLIDNEQFF. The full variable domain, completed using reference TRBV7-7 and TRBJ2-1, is GAGVSQSPRYKVTKRGQDVTLRCDPISSHATLYWYQQALGQGPEFLTYFNYEAQPDKSGLPSDRFSAERPEGSISTLTIQRTEQRDSAMYRCASSPLIDNEQFFGPGTRLTVL.

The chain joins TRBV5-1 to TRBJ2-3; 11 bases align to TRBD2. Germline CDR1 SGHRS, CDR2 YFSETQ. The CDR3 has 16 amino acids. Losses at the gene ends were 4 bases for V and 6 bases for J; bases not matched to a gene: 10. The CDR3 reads CASSKGLAVLFDTQYF. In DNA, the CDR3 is TGCGCCAGCAGCAAGGGACTAGCGGTACTTTTCGATACGCAGTATTTT. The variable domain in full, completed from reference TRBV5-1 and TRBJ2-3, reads KAGVTQTPRYLIKTRGQQVTLSCSPISGHRSVSWYQQTPGQGLQFLFEYFSETQRNKGNFPGRFSGRQFSNSRSEMNVSTLELGDSALYLCASSKGLAVLFDTQYFGPGTRLTVL.

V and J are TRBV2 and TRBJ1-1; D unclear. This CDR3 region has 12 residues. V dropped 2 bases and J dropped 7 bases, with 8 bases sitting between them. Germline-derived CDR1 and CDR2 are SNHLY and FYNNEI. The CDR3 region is CASSELADEAFF. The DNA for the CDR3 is TGTGCCAGCAGTGAATTGGCAGATGAAGCTTTCTTT.

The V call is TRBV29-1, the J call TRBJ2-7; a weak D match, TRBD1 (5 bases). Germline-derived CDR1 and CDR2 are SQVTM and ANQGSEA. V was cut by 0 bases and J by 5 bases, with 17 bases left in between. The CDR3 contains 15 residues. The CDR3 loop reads CSVEERQPLQDEQYF. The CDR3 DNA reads TGCAGCGTTGAAGAAAGACAGCCTCTCCAGGACGAGCAGTACTTC.

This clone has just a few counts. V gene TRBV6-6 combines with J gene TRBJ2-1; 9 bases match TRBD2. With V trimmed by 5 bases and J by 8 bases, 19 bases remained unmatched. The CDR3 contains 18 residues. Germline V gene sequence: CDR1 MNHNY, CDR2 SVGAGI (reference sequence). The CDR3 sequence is CASSPIGGRARHCDEQFF. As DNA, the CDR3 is TGTGCCAGCAGTCCTATTGGCGGGAGGGCCAGGCATTGCGATGAGCAGTTCTTC.

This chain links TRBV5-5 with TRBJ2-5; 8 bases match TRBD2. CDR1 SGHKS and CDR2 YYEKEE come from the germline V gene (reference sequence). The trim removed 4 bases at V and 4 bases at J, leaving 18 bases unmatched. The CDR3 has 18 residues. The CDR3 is CASSRIHFSGEKGETQYF. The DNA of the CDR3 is TGTGCCAGCAGCAGGATTCATTTTAGCGGGGAAAAAGGAGAGACCCAGTACTTC.

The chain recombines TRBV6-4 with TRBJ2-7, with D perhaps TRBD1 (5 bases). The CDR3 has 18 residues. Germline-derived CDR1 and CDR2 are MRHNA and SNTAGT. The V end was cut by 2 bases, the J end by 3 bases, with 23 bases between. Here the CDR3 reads CASSDGVSGLTVRYEQYF. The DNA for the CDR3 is TGTGCCAGCAGTGACGGCGTCTCTGGTTTGACAGTACGCTACGAGCAGTACTTC.

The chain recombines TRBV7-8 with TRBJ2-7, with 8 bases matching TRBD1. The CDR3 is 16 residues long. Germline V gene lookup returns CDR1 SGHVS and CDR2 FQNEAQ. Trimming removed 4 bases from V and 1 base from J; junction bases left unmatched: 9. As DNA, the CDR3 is TGTGCCAGCAGCTCCTCCCCGGGACAGGTTTCCTACGAGCAGTACTTC. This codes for CASSSSPGQVSYEQYF.